These T cell receptor beta chains were read from a single sample in a study of T cells in Graves' hyperthyroidism and ophthalmopathy. TCRdb processed the multiplex PCR reads anew with MiXCR; each CDR3 protein has one entry. Of over 450,000 distinct CDR3 sequences in the sample, about an eighth are singletons; the top ten hold about a sixth. Sequencing was carried out using blood. The receptors come from a woman between 18 and 29 years old with Graves' hyperthyroidism. Each CDR3 is given with its conserved first and last residue. The D gene is left open where the match is weak. Part of the rows lack a size; the others show once, few, many or a class for expanded clones.

TRBV12-3/TRBV12-4	TRBD2	many	TRBJ2-5	TGTGCCAGCACCGGGCGACTAGCGGGATCTTCAGAGACCCAGTACTTC	CASTGRLAGSSETQYF
TRBV6-1	TRBD1	-	TRBJ2-5	TGTGCCAGCAGACCGGACAGGGTAGAGACCCAGTACTTC	CASRPDRVETQYF
TRBV20-1	TRBD1	-	TRBJ1-2	TGCAGTGCACATTTTCAGGGGGATGGCTACACCTTC	CSAHFQGDGYTF
TRBV24-1	-	many	TRBJ2-2	TGTGCCACCAGTGACACCGGGGAGCTGTTTTTT	CATSDTGELFF
TRBV7-8	-	few	TRBJ2-1	TGTGCCAGCAGCCCCGGACGCGACTACAATGAGCAGTTCTTC	CASSPGRDYNEQFF
TRBV7-6	-	few	TRBJ2-1	TGTGCCAGCAGCTTAGAGAGCGTGAGCTCCTACAATGAGCAGTTCTTC	CASSLESVSSYNEQFF
TRBV19	TRBD2	many	TRBJ2-2	TGTGCCAGTAGTATCGCTTTAGCGGGTGAGAACACCGGGGAGCTGTTTTTT	CASSIALAGENTGELFF
TRBV20-1	TRBD2	-	TRBJ2-1	TGCAGTGCTAGAACACCCCGGGACTACAACAATGAGCAGTTCTTC	CSARTPRDYNNEQFF
TRBV2	TRBD2	many	TRBJ2-3	TGTGCCAGCAGCTGGACTAGCGGGAACACAGATACGCAGTATTTT	CASSWTSGNTDTQYF
TRBV20-1	TRBD1	few	TRBJ2-1	TGCAGTGCTGGGGGACAGGGAGCTGAGCAGTTCTTC	CSAGGQGAEQFF
TRBV7-9	TRBD1	-	TRBJ1-1	TGTGCCAGCAGAGGGTGGAGACAGGGAAACACTGAAGCTTTCTTT	CASRGWRQGNTEAFF
TRBV20-1	TRBD2	-	TRBJ2-2	TGCAGTGCTAGGGGGGGGGGACGTTCCACCGGGGAGCTGTTTTTT	CSARGGGRSTGELFF
TRBV3-1	TRBD1	many	TRBJ1-3	TGTGCCAGCAGCCCAGCCGGGACAGCTGGAAACACCATATATTTT	CASSPAGTAGNTIYF
TRBV4-1	TRBD2	-	TRBJ2-5	TGCGCCAGCAGCCAAGATCTCGGGGGAGGGCCGAAGACCCAGTACTTC	CASSQDLGGGPKTQYF
TRBV19	TRBD2	few	TRBJ2-1	TGTGCCAGTAGTATCGTTGGACTAGCGGGACGCGACAATGAGCAGTTCTTC	CASSIVGLAGRDNEQFF
TRBV7-2	TRBD1	-	TRBJ2-3	TGTGCCAGCAGACCGGACAGGGGGACAGATACGCAGTATTTT	CASRPDRGTDTQYF
TRBV10-3	-	few	TRBJ2-2	TGTGCCATCAGTGACCTCGCGGATGGCGGGGAGCTGTTTTTT	CAISDLADGGELFF
TRBV18	-	-	TRBJ2-6	TGTGCCAGCTCACCCCTGGGGGGGGCGACTGGGGCCAACGTCCTGACTTTC	CASSPLGGATGANVLTF
TRBV12-3/TRBV12-4	TRBD2	many	TRBJ2-1	TGTGCCAGCAGTAGGCTAGCGGGCCGGGGGGCCTCTTATCTCCATGAGCAGTTCTTC	CASSRLAGRGASYLHEQFF
TRBV7-8	TRBD1	many	TRBJ1-2	TGTGCCAGCAGCCTCCGGGACAGGGGGTTTTTCTCTGGCTACACCTTC	CASSLRDRGFFSGYTF
TRBV20-1	TRBD1	many	TRBJ2-4	TGCAGTGCTCCCCCGACAGGGGCCAAAAACATTCAGTACTTC	CSAPPTGAKNIQYF
TRBV14	-	many	TRBJ2-1	TGTGCCAGCAGCCAACTGCTAGCAGAGCAGTTCTTC	CASSQLLAEQFF
TRBV29-1	-	few	TRBJ2-2	TGCAGCGTTGAGGGCAGCCTGAACACCGGGGAGCTGTTTTTT	CSVEGSLNTGELFF
TRBV6-1	TRBD1	many	TRBJ1-1	TGTGCCAGCAGGTCGGCCGTTGGGGCAGGGGGAAACACTGAAGCTTTCTTT	CASRSAVGAGGNTEAFF
TRBV20-1	-	many	TRBJ1-2	TGCAGTGCTGACGGATCCGACAGGTGGGGGCATGGCTACACCTTC	CSADGSDRWGHGYTF
TRBV20-1	TRBD2	-	TRBJ2-2	TGCAGTGCTAGAGATGAATTGGCGCGGGAGGCCACCGGGGAGCTGTTTTTT	CSARDELAREATGELFF
TRBV7-2	TRBD1	many	TRBJ2-5	TGTGCCAGCAGCCCCAGGACAGGGACGAGGGAGACCCAGTACTTC	CASSPRTGTRETQYF
TRBV7-8	-	many	TRBJ1-5	TGTGCCAGCAGCTTAGATGAAAGGACACGGATTAATCAGCCCCAGCATTTT	CASSLDERTRINQPQHF
TRBV4-1	-	many	TRBJ1-2	TGCGCCAGCAGCCAGAGGGACACGGCGGGCTACACCTTC	CASSQRDTAGYTF
TRBV5-1	TRBD1	-	TRBJ1-4	TGCGCCAGCAGGGGGGAACCGGGACAGGGCTGGGAAAAACTGTTTTTT	CASRGEPGQGWEKLFF
TRBV27	-	-	TRBJ1-1	TGTGCCAGCAGTCGCGGCCGGCTGGGGGCGGGTGCTTTCTTT	CASSRGRLGAGAFF
TRBV14	TRBD2	many	TRBJ2-1	TGTGCCAGCAGCGTCGGGACTAGCGGGAGTCAGTTCTTC	CASSVGTSGSQFF
TRBV20-1	-	few	TRBJ2-7	TGCAGTGCTAGAGGATCCTACTGGGTGGCAGACTACGAGCAGTACTTC	CSARGSYWVADYEQYF
TRBV12-5	-	-	TRBJ2-1	TGTGCTAGTGGTTTCCCCCTCCTTGAGCAGTTCTTC	CASGFPLLEQFF
TRBV30	TRBD2	many	TRBJ2-1	TGTGCCTGGAGTAGCGGGAGCTCCTACAATGAGCAGTTCTTC	CAWSSGSSYNEQFF
TRBV2	-	many	TRBJ2-4	TGTGCCAGCAGCCCCCGGGCAGGACTAAACATTCAGTACTTC	CASSPRAGLNIQYF
TRBV20-1	TRBD2	few	TRBJ2-3	TGCAGTGCTACCGTCGGTGCTAGCGGTTATGAGGCTGATACGCAGTATTTT	CSATVGASGYEADTQYF
TRBV7-3	TRBD2	many	TRBJ2-1	TGTGCCAGCAGCCCCAGCGGGAGGGGTTACAATGAGCAGTTCTTC	CASSPSGRGYNEQFF
TRBV14	-	many	TRBJ1-2	TGTGCCAGCAGCCCACTAGGACGGGATGGCTACACCTTC	CASSPLGRDGYTF
TRBV7-9	TRBD2	few	TRBJ2-1	TGTGCCAGCAGCGTAATACGGGCTAGCGGTCTCAATGAGCAGTTCTTC	CASSVIRASGLNEQFF
TRBV2	-	-	TRBJ2-3	TGTGCCAGCAATCGCCAGGGAGGCTCAGATACGCAGTATTTT	CASNRQGGSDTQYF
TRBV3-1	TRBD1	many	TRBJ1-1	TGTGCCAGCAGCCCCCCGGGACAGGGAAAAAGGGAGGTGGGAACTGAAGCTTTCTTT	CASSPPGQGKREVGTEAFF
TRBV28	-	many	TRBJ1-4	TGTGCCAGCAGTTCCCCGGACCGGGAAAAACTGTTTTTT	CASSSPDREKLFF
TRBV6-2/TRBV6-3	-	many	TRBJ2-7	TGTGCCAGCAGTAGCACAACCGGGGGCGAGCAGTACTTC	CASSSTTGGEQYF
TRBV12-3/TRBV12-4	TRBD2	many	TRBJ2-1	TGTGCCAGCAGCAGTCTAGCGGGAGGAGACAATGAGCAGTTCTTC	CASSSLAGGDNEQFF
TRBV12-3/TRBV12-4	-	-	TRBJ1-5	TGTGCCAGCAGTCCCGGACTGCCGCAAAATCAGCCCCAGCATTTT	CASSPGLPQNQPQHF